This T cell receptor beta chain was captured by sequencing in a study of somatic mutations in cytotoxic T cells in rheumatoid arthritis. CDR1 SGHVS and CDR2 FQNEAQ come from the germline V gene. This CDR3 is 17 amino acids long. Trimming at V came to 5 bases and at J to 0 bases, leaving 5 bases not matched to a gene. This table comes from immunoSEQ multiplex PCR, and its TCRdb copy is limited to in-frame clones, with some not included. The sample lists fewer than 9,000 clones; roughly 77% were seen once. The source is an adult with rheumatoid arthritis. The gene calls are TRBV7-8 and TRBJ2-2, with 11 bases aligning to TRBD2. The sample comprised CD8+ T cells sorted from blood. This chain's CDR3 is CASSLTSGGPNTGELFF. The CDR3 nucleotides are TGTGCCAGCAGCCTTACTAGCGGGGGCCCGAACACCGGGGAGCTGTTTTTT.